This entry describes one T cell receptor (beta chain). Which antigen it targets is not known. No base qualities exist here, and no much larger clone lies one base off it. The data belong to a study of blood T cell repertoires in COVID-19 (dated by TCRdb to 2018 to 2020). About the study as a whole: Collaborator samples came from the United States, Italy and Spain and covered acute and convalescent phases of COVID-19. The prospective study material was composed of cDNA or gDNA derived from T cells, B-cell-depleted T cells, or PBMCs. The repertoires were released in a freely available public database meant as a resource for research on the immune response to SARS-CoV-2. Where available, HLA class I and class II types were taken from metadata supplied by the sample provider and were not determined by assay-based typing. The dataset comprised deeply sampled blood TCRbeta repertoires from subjects exposed to, actively infected with, or recovered from COVID-19. The samples were drawn from the first 160 participants of the ongoing ImmuneRACE study and from 950 to 1,500 subjects provided by 6 global collaborators. The sample metadata nearly always contained a de-identified subject ID, COVID-19 status, age in years and sex.

Each collaborating institution followed its own protocols to collect whole blood in K2EDTA tubes. Collaborator samples were shipped for TCRbeta analysis as frozen whole blood, isolated PBMCs, or DNA extracted from either sample type. The germline V gene yields KGHSY for CDR1 and FQNENV for CDR2. Ends trimmed: V by 4 bases, J by 5 bases; bases unmatched to a gene: 5. Taken from cysteine to phenylalanine, the CDR3 has 15 residues. The DNA shown is the 45-base CDR3, in frame from base 1. TCRbeta CDR3 regions were amplified from genomic DNA by means of the immunoSEQ Assay, a bias-controlled multiplex PCR. As for how the authors treated the data: Within the assay, amplification of reference gene primers was used to estimate how many nucleated cells each sample contained. To quantify the absolute abundance of each unique TCRbeta CDR3 rearrangement, sequence reads were collapsed and filtered. Productive Simpson clonality was computed per sample as the square root of Simpson's diversity index over productive rearrangements. TCRdb took over this immuneACCESS table, retaining in-frame rearrangements with V and J assigned. Such tables are incomplete; in checked studies, under half of the missing clones stem from an unresolved V gene, and the remainder is unexplained. That table supplies the V and J calls and clone size; D and trimming were determined from the DNA. In all, the sample holds around 60,000 clones, and roughly four fifths of those were seen once. Of the sample, under 15% is held by the ten largest clones.

General study outcomes and caveats: The amount of clinical and demographic metadata varied by source and participant and was provided uncurated.

This TCR was sampled from a man older than 75 with acute or convalescent COVID-19. Rearrangement joined TRBV16 to TRBJ1-4, with 9 junctional bases fitting TRBD1. Sequencing was performed on peripheral blood. The DNA reads TGTGCCAGCAGCCCCCCAGGGACAGGGAATGAAAAACTGTTTTTT. It translates as CASSPPGTGNEKLFF.